The next 22 T cell receptor beta chains were all read from a single sample in a study of Ad26.COV2.S vaccination and SARS-CoV-2 variants. Assay: immunoSEQ multiplex PCR; the TCRdb copy retains only in-frame clones and omits some. The data show about 350,000 clones, around 92% seen once. Sequences were derived from peripheral blood, sampled after recovery from COVID-19. The receptors here all came from a human donor who had recovered from COVID-19.

The rearrangement uses TRBV7-3 and TRBJ2-1; 13 bases map to TRBD2. The CDR3 spans 18 residues. Germline V gene lookup returns CDR1 SGHTA and CDR2 FQGTGA. V gave up 5 bases and J gave up 7 bases; unmatched junction bases: 14. Here the CDR3 DNA reads TGTGCCAGCAGCCTAAGACCGACTAGCGGGGGGCGTGGAAATGAGCAGTTCTTC. It specifies CASSLRPTSGGRGNEQFF.

The sample holds one count of this clone. This chain connects TRBV11-2 to TRBJ2-3; TRBD2 matches 7 bases. The CDR3 sequence is 14 residues long. The junction had 9 bases not matched to a gene; V was cut back by 8 bases and J by 4 bases. Germline V gene data show CDR1 as SGHAT and CDR2 as FQNNGV. CDR3 protein: CASRPAGLSDTQYF. The CDR3 nucleotides are TGTGCCAGCCGACCGGCGGGACTATCAGATACGCAGTATTTT.

The chain combines TRBV13 with TRBJ2-2; unclear D gene. V was trimmed by 2 bases and J by 2 bases, leaving 9 bases between them. The CDR3 is made up of 15 amino acids. Germline lookup yields CDR1 PRHDT and CDR2 FYEKMQ (reference sequence). Here the CDR3 reads CASSLLTINTGELFF. As DNA, the CDR3 is TGTGCCAGCAGCTTACTCACAATTAACACCGGGGAGCTGTTTTTT.

This clone was detected a few times. This chain connects TRBV10-1 to TRBJ1-5; a possible D gene is TRBD1 (5 bases). Deletions cut 6 bases from V and 2 bases from J, with 11 bases between. Germline loops: CDR1 WNHNN, CDR2 SYGVQD (reference sequence). This CDR3 contains 14 residues. CDR3 amino acids: CASSPGTGNQPQHF. The CDR3, as DNA: TGCGCCAGCAGCCCCGGGACTGGCAATCAGCCCCAGCATTTT.

The chain uses TRBV27 and TRBJ2-3; perhaps D is TRBD1 or TRBD2 (5 bases each). The CDR3 totals 15 residues. V lost 2 bases and J lost 2, with 11 bases in between. CDR1 MNHEY and CDR2 SMNVEV come from the germline V gene (reference sequence). The CDR3 DNA reads as TGTGCCAGCAGTTTAATCGGGGCCTACACAGATACGCAGTATTTT. This translates into CASSLIGAYTDTQYF.

J is TRBJ2-3 and V is TRBV6-5; 7 bases are shared with TRBD2. V was pared by 6 bases and J by 10 bases, with 7 bases of the junction left unmatched. The CDR3 totals 12 residues. CDR1 and CDR2 (germline): MNHEY, SVGAGI. CDR3: CASSPTSLAQYF. The DNA of the CDR3 is TGTGCCAGCAGCCCGACTAGCTTGGCGCAGTATTTT.

The chain combines TRBV6-5 with TRBJ1-6, with D possibly TRBD1 on 6 matching bases. Looked up from germline, CDR1 is MNHEY and CDR2 is SVGAGI. The CDR3 runs to 16 residues. V lost 0 bases, J lost 8 bases, and 14 bases lay in between. DNA for the CDR3: TGTGCCAGCAGTTACTCGATATCCCAGGGGTATTCACCCCTCCACTTT. Encoded protein: CASSYSISQGYSPLHF.

The chain employs TRBV5-6 and TRBJ2-5, with D uncertain. The V end lost 4 bases, the J end lost 2 bases, and 12 bases lay between the germline ends. This CDR3 is 14 amino acids long. Germline V CDR1 and CDR2: SGHDT, YYEEEE. The CDR3 loop is CASSPTRLQETQYF. The CDR3 DNA reads as TGTGCCAGCAGCCCCACCCGACTGCAAGAGACCCAGTACTTC.

This clone was recorded once. V gene TRBV5-5 combines with J gene TRBJ2-7; either TRBD1 or TRBD2 may supply D (5 bases each). The CDR3 runs 11 residues. Per germline, CDR1 SGHKS and CDR2 YYEKEE (reference sequence). V was shortened by 4 bases and J by 9 bases, with 11 bases between the two germline ends. The CDR3 nucleotides are TGTGCCAGCAGCCACCCGGGACGGCAGTACTTC. This sequence encodes CASSHPGRQYF.

This chain links TRBV12-3 or TRBV12-4 with TRBJ1-1, with D hard to call. CDR3 length equals 13 residues. With 6 bases removed from V and 3 bases from J, the gap between germline ends came to 11 bases. CDR3 residues: CASRFDTYTEAFF. In DNA, the CDR3 is TGTGCCAGCAGATTTGACACTTACACTGAAGCTTTCTTT.

The chain has TRBV9 and TRBJ1-6; D is perhaps TRBD1 (6 bases). CDR1 SGDLS and CDR2 YYNGEE come from the germline V gene. This CDR3 has 15 amino acids. The V end was cut by 3 bases, the J end by 9 bases, with 16 bases between. The DNA of the CDR3 is TGTGCCAGCAGCGCACAGGGAGGCCTTAGTTCACCCCTCCACTTT. Residues: CASSAQGGLSSPLHF.

The chain joins TRBV6-5 to TRBJ1-6; 11 bases match TRBD1. The CDR3 length is 15 residues. After removal of 7 bases from V and 7 bases from J, the junction contained 6 bases not matched to a gene. In germline, CDR1 is MNHEY, CDR2 SVGAGI. The DNA for the CDR3 is TGTGCCAGCACCCTGGACAGGGGGCTCAATTCACCCCTCCACTTT. Its protein is CASTLDRGLNSPLHF.

This chain uses TRBV12-3 or TRBV12-4 with TRBJ1-1; no reliable D call. CDR3 length equals 13 residues. Trimming removed 5 bases at V and 11 bases at J, with 18 bases between. CDR3 in amino acids: CASSIRRTLDAFF. CDR3 sequence (DNA): TGTGCCAGCAGTATAAGAAGGACCCTGGATGCTTTCTTT.

The J gene is TRBJ2-7, the V gene TRBV19, with D perhaps TRBD1 (6 bases). V lost 3 bases and J 1 base, leaving 13 bases between the germline ends. The CDR3 has 15 residues. From germline, CDR1 is LNHDA and CDR2 SQIVND (reference sequence). CDR3 DNA sequence: TGTGCCAGTAGTATTGTGAACAGGGCGTCCTACGAGCAGTACTTC. Translated, it gives CASSIVNRASYEQYF.

This chain links TRBV2 with TRBJ2-2, with D possibly matching TRBD1 (5 bases). The V gene's germline CDR1 is SNHLY and CDR2 FYNNEI. V was cut by 1 base and J by 4 bases, with 10 bases left in between. The length of the CDR3 is 15 residues. The chain's CDR3 is CASSEVRVVTGELFF. Written as DNA, the CDR3 is TGTGCCAGCAGTGAAGTCAGGGTAGTCACCGGGGAGCTGTTTTTT.

This chain uses TRBV28 with TRBJ1-1; possible D gene TRBD1, 6 bases. The CDR3 covers 15 residues. Trimming took 5 bases from V and 3 from J, leaving 16 bases between them. From germline, CDR1 is MDHEN and CDR2 SYDVKM. CDR3 sequence: CASSPPRTAYTEAFF. The CDR3 nucleotides read TGTGCCAGCAGTCCCCCAAGGACAGCATACACTGAAGCTTTCTTT.

V gene TRBV3-1 (or the pseudogene TRBV3-2) combines with J gene TRBJ2-7; no clear D gene. Germline V gene lookup returns CDR1 LGHDT and CDR2 YNNKEL (reference sequence). V dropped 3 bases and J dropped 4 bases, with 10 bases sitting between them. The CDR3 runs 13 residues. CDR3 coding DNA: TGTGCCAGCAGCCAGGGGTTTCGGTACGAGCAGTACTTC. It yields the protein CASSQGFRYEQYF.

This chain joins TRBV19 and TRBJ2-4; either TRBD1 or TRBD2 may supply D (5 bases each). CDR1 is LNHDA, CDR2 SQIVND, per germline (reference sequence). This CDR3 has 12 amino acids. Trimming removed 5 bases from V and 8 bases from J, with 10 bases in between. The DNA for the CDR3 is TGTGCCAGTAGTCGGGACGGGGACATTCAGTACTTC. It specifies CASSRDGDIQYF.

The chain has TRBV9 and TRBJ2-1, with 10 bases fitting TRBD2. V was pared by 4 bases and J by 7 bases, with 11 bases of the junction left unmatched. Germline V gene data show CDR1 as SGDLS and CDR2 as YYNGEE. The CDR3 covers 16 residues. The CDR3, as DNA: TGTGCCAGCAGCCCCCATGTAGCGGGGGGAACGAATGAGCAGTTCTTC. Amino acids: CASSPHVAGGTNEQFF.

This chain connects TRBV6-6 to TRBJ2-1; possibly TRBD2 for D (5 bases). V lost 6 bases and J lost 15, with 18 bases in between. This CDR3 spans 12 amino acids. Per the germline V gene, CDR1 is MNHNY and CDR2 is SVGAGI (reference sequence). CDR3 DNA sequence: TGTGCCAGCAGCCTGAAAAGAGGGTACCCGTTCTTC. The encoded protein is CASSLKRGYPFF.

CDR3 nucleotide sequence: TGTGCCAGTATGGCCGGCTATGGCTACACCTTC. Protein product: CASMAGYGYTF. The chain uses TRBV19 and TRBJ1-2; D gene ambiguous. The CDR3 has 11 amino acids. Trimming pared 7 bases from V and 4 bases from J, leaving 7 bases between. CDR1 LNHDA and CDR2 SQIVND come from the germline V gene (reference sequence).

This clone was found once. This rearrangement joins TRBV9 to TRBJ2-1; the match to TRBD2 covers 8 bases. After removal of 0 bases from V and 7 bases from J, the junction contained 9 bases not matched to a gene. The CDR3 spans 16 residues. The germline V gene has CDR1 SGDLS and CDR2 YYNGEE. CDR3 bases: TGTGCCAGCAGCGTAGCACGGGGGGGCGGATCAAATGAGCAGTTCTTC. Translation gives CASSVARGGGSNEQFF.